This T cell receptor (beta chain) was captured by sequencing in a study of spatial heterogeneity in lung cancer. Whole-study context: Donation came from approximately 69 patients with untreated early-stage non-small cell lung cancer. Compared with alpha-chain sequences, beta-chain sequences were consistently detected in greater numbers. Sequencing covered available follow-up PBMC samples collected a median of around two years after resection. Study outcomes and limitations: Blood showed ubiquitous tumor TCRs more often at resection than at routine follow-up.

This sample's time point: blood at routine non-recurrence follow-up after resection. Sequencing was performed on whole RNA extracted from tumor and nontumor lung tissue, or from frozen PBMC, and the material was left unsorted. TCRdb re-analysed the 5' RACE reads in MiXCR, keeping a single row per CDR3 protein. The sample yields under 30,000 distinct CDR3 sequences, around 5.9% seen once. With respect to this clonotype: What it recognizes is unknown.

The CDR3 length is 15 residues. Germline loops: CDR1 MNHEY, CDR2 SVGEGT. V trimming: 5 bases; J trimming: 3 bases; junction bases outside the gene matches: 9. This rearrangement joins TRBV6-2 or TRBV6-3 to TRBJ2-7; 8 nucleotides match TRBD1. The material sequenced was PBMCs, taken at follow-up. This receptor was obtained from a male donor with early-stage non-small cell lung cancer. As DNA, the CDR3 is TGTGCCAGCAGTACCTACCCCGGGACAGGCTACGAGCAGTACGTC. Its translation: CASSTYPGTGYEQYV.